This T cell receptor (beta chain) was obtained from a study of blood T cells in healthy people across ages. With a J-beta primer mix and a sample-barcoded 5' primer, a second PCR ran about 6 to 11 cycles. TCRdb re-analysed the 5' RACE reads in MiXCR, keeping a single row per CDR3 protein. Of a few hundred thousand distinct CDR3 sequences listed, around 27% are singletons. CDR1 is MNHNY, CDR2 SVGAGI, per germline (reference sequence). V was pared by 2 bases and J by 5 bases, with 2 bases of the junction left unmatched. CDR3 length equals 14 residues. These data also formed part of another study, on T cells of mothers and their children. In that study: Reads recorded for TCR beta CDR3 numbered over 9.5 million per mother and several million per child.

V and J are TRBV6-6 and TRBJ2-2, with TRBD2 identical over 7 bases. The material sequenced was blood. This clonotype was sampled from a boy younger than 10 in good health. CDR3 bases: TGTGCCAGCAGTTACGGGAGGGAAACCGGGGAGCTGTTTTTT. It codes for CASSYGRETGELFF.